This record covers a single T cell receptor beta chain. The data stem from a study of shared clonotypes between healthy human individuals. Data came from immunoSEQ multiplex PCR; TCRdb stores just in-frame clones and leaves some out. The data contain 450,000 to 500,000 clones, about 85% of them singletons. Trimming took 3 bases from V and 4 from J, leaving 9 bases between them. The CDR3 spans 13 residues. The germline CDR1 and CDR2 sequences are KGHSH and LQKENI. The source of this sequence is a woman between 35 and 50 years old in good health. Some clones in this sample may be carry-over from other donors' samples. This sequence joins TRBV18 and TRBJ1-2; D is uncertain. The sequenced sample consisted of PBMCs. For the CDR3, the DNA is TGTGCCAGCTCACCGTCCGGTGTCTATGGCTACACCTTC. Encoded protein: CASSPSGVYGYTF.